These T cell receptor beta chains were read from a single sample in a study of technical replicates of blood from several donors. Clones were read by immunoSEQ multiplex PCR, and TCRdb kept only the in-frame ones, dropping some. This sample has about 56,000 clones, with roughly 95% found just once. Sequenced: PBMCs. Receptors were obtained from a human donor in good health. Some clones in this sample may be carry-over from other donors' samples. CDR3s include the opening cysteine and the closing phenylalanine or tryptophan. Each record gives: J gene, clone size, V gene, D gene, CDR3 protein, CDR3 DNA. D genes are given only for firm matches. Clone size is given for some rows only: seen once, a few or many times, or a class if the clone is expanded.

j_call: TRBJ2-7; clone_size: -; v_call: TRBV7-2; d_call: TRBD2; cdr3_aa: CASSSRGGSLTYEQYF; cdr3_nt: TGTGCCAGCAGCTCGAGAGGCGGGAGTCTCACCTACGAGCAGTACTTC
j_call: TRBJ1-4; clone_size: -; v_call: TRBV18; d_call: -; cdr3_aa: CASSPRIGDSAEKLFF; cdr3_nt: TGTGCCAGCTCACCACGGATCGGGGACTCGGCTGAAAAACTGTTTTTT
j_call: TRBJ2-1; clone_size: -; v_call: TRBV6-1; d_call: TRBD2; cdr3_aa: CASSEVGSGIYNEQFF; cdr3_nt: TGTGCCAGCAGTGAAGTCGGTAGCGGGATCTACAATGAGCAGTTCTTC
j_call: TRBJ1-3; clone_size: -; v_call: TRBV6-6; d_call: TRBD1; cdr3_aa: CASSVTGTGSGNTIYF; cdr3_nt: TGTGCCAGCAGTGTAACCGGGACAGGGAGTGGAAACACCATATATTTT
j_call: TRBJ2-7; clone_size: -; v_call: TRBV5-1; d_call: -; cdr3_aa: CASSNRVNEQYF; cdr3_nt: TGCGCCAGCAGCAACAGGGTGAACGAGCAGTACTTC
j_call: TRBJ2-7; clone_size: -; v_call: TRBV4-3; d_call: TRBD1; cdr3_aa: CASSQANQGAIYEQYF; cdr3_nt: TGCGCCAGCAGCCAGGCTAACCAGGGGGCAATTTACGAGCAGTACTTC
j_call: TRBJ1-2; clone_size: -; v_call: TRBV7-2; d_call: -; cdr3_aa: CASSPGRLTSYGYTF; cdr3_nt: TGTGCCAGCAGCCCTGGACGGCTTACTAGTTATGGCTACACCTTC
j_call: TRBJ1-1; clone_size: -; v_call: TRBV2; d_call: -; cdr3_aa: CASSLYENTEAFF; cdr3_nt: TGTGCCAGCAGTCTATACGAGAACACTGAAGCTTTCTTT
j_call: TRBJ2-7; clone_size: -; v_call: TRBV7-8; d_call: TRBD1; cdr3_aa: CASSFSRDRGSYEQYF; cdr3_nt: TGTGCCAGCAGCTTCAGCCGGGACAGGGGATCCTACGAGCAGTACTTC
j_call: TRBJ1-2; clone_size: -; v_call: TRBV13; d_call: -; cdr3_aa: CASSLDRSDGYTF; cdr3_nt: TGTGCCAGCAGCCTAGACAGGAGTGATGGCTACACCTTC
j_call: TRBJ1-2; clone_size: -; v_call: TRBV6-6; d_call: TRBD1; cdr3_aa: CASSPGQGLSYGYTF; cdr3_nt: TGTGCCAGCAGCCCCGGACAGGGGCTGAGCTATGGCTACACCTTC
j_call: TRBJ1-2; clone_size: -; v_call: TRBV9; d_call: TRBD1; cdr3_aa: CASSVPDRGVYGYTF; cdr3_nt: TGTGCCAGCAGCGTACCGGACAGGGGAGTTTATGGCTACACCTTC
j_call: TRBJ2-3; clone_size: -; v_call: TRBV5-1; d_call: -; cdr3_aa: CASSLEGSSTDTQYF; cdr3_nt: TGCGCCAGCAGCTTGGAGGGGTCTAGCACAGATACGCAGTATTTT
j_call: TRBJ1-2; clone_size: -; v_call: TRBV6-1; d_call: -; cdr3_aa: CASSPRSGSTGGYTF; cdr3_nt: TGTGCCAGCAGTCCCCGGAGTGGGTCGACGGGTGGCTACACCTTC
j_call: TRBJ1-1; clone_size: -; v_call: TRBV11-3; d_call: -; cdr3_aa: CASSLVGRQNTEAFF; cdr3_nt: TGTGCCAGCAGCTTAGTGGGCCGGCAGAACACTGAAGCTTTCTTT
j_call: TRBJ2-3; clone_size: -; v_call: TRBV5-1; d_call: -; cdr3_aa: CASSLVAGATDTQYF; cdr3_nt: TGCGCCAGCAGCTTGGTGGCGGGGGCCACAGATACGCAGTATTTT
j_call: TRBJ2-3; clone_size: -; v_call: TRBV7-2; d_call: TRBD2; cdr3_aa: CASSLVGRGKDTQYF; cdr3_nt: TGTGCCAGCAGCTTAGTTGGGCGGGGGAAAGATACGCAGTATTTT
j_call: TRBJ1-1; clone_size: -; v_call: TRBV5-6; d_call: -; cdr3_aa: CASSPVRGTEAFF; cdr3_nt: TGTGCCAGCAGCCCCGTTAGGGGGACCGAAGCTTTCTTT
j_call: TRBJ2-5; clone_size: -; v_call: TRBV27; d_call: -; cdr3_aa: CASREGGKTQYF; cdr3_nt: TGTGCCAGCAGGGAGGGAGGAAAGACCCAGTACTTC
j_call: TRBJ2-4; clone_size: -; v_call: TRBV5-1; d_call: TRBD2; cdr3_aa: CASSLGDYKNIQYF; cdr3_nt: TGCGCCAGCAGCTTGGGGGACTACAAAAACATTCAGTACTTC
j_call: TRBJ1-5; clone_size: once; v_call: TRBV7-9; d_call: TRBD1; cdr3_aa: CASSLGTGGNQPQHF; cdr3_nt: TGTGCCAGCAGCTTAGGGACAGGGGGCAATCAGCCCCAGCATTTT
j_call: TRBJ1-6; clone_size: -; v_call: TRBV7-8; d_call: -; cdr3_aa: CASSLAGSPLHF; cdr3_nt: TGTGCCAGCAGCTTAGCCGGGTCGCCCCTCCACTTT
j_call: TRBJ2-1; clone_size: -; v_call: TRBV7-8; d_call: -; cdr3_aa: CASSLAGARNNEQFF; cdr3_nt: TGTGCCAGCAGCTTAGCGGGGGCTCGAAACAATGAGCAGTTCTTC
j_call: TRBJ2-7; clone_size: -; v_call: TRBV28; d_call: -; cdr3_aa: CASSLPGQPYEQYF; cdr3_nt: TGTGCCAGCAGTTTGCCCGGACAGCCCTACGAGCAGTACTTC
j_call: TRBJ2-5; clone_size: -; v_call: TRBV7-9; d_call: TRBD1; cdr3_aa: CASSSRQGITETQYF; cdr3_nt: TGTGCCAGCAGCTCGCGACAGGGGATTACGGAGACCCAGTACTTC
j_call: TRBJ1-6; clone_size: -; v_call: TRBV27; d_call: -; cdr3_aa: CATRFTQGNNSPLHF; cdr3_nt: TGTGCCACCAGATTCACTCAGGGGAACAATTCACCCCTCCACTTT
j_call: TRBJ2-7; clone_size: -; v_call: TRBV27; d_call: -; cdr3_aa: CASSEVSASEQYF; cdr3_nt: TGTGCCAGCAGTGAAGTTAGCGCGAGCGAGCAGTACTTC
j_call: TRBJ1-2; clone_size: -; v_call: TRBV6-5; d_call: -; cdr3_aa: CASSYSSGQPYGYTF; cdr3_nt: TGTGCCAGCAGTTACTCATCCGGACAGCCCTATGGCTACACCTTC
j_call: TRBJ2-3; clone_size: -; v_call: TRBV6-5; d_call: -; cdr3_aa: CASSYSTKRDTQYF; cdr3_nt: TGTGCCAGCAGTTACTCGACAAAAAGGGATACGCAGTATTTT